This T cell receptor (beta chain) was identified in a study of radiation and T cells in renal cell carcinoma (dated by TCRdb to about 2020). Looking at the study overall: In total, about 51 samples underwent TCR beta sequencing: about 26 tumors plus 27 peripheral blood samples. In the 53 samples combined, roughly 4.4 million unique CDR3 nucleotide sequences were found, encoding approximately 2,900,000 unique CDR3 amino acid sequences. Beyond this particular receptor, the publication reports: The single-armed trial design could not address effects of radiation dose or scheduling on the TCR repertoire. A greater number of dominant CDR3 motifs was detected in irradiated tumors than in control tumors, and a larger share of the repertoire was occupied by these motifs in irradiated tumors than in control tumors. Irradiated tumors showed higher TCR clonality than controls, with the top 100 clonotypes averaging 54% of the repertoire versus roughly 40% in nephrectomy-only tumors. Intratumoral heterogeneity went uncaptured because the only tumor material available was small regions of about 1 g.

Note on this clone: The antigen it recognizes is unknown. No base quality values were provided; no much bigger clone lies one nucleotide off.

The time point label for this specimen denotes: tumor resected at nephrectomy. In light of the paper, this sample's treatment or condition label describes: treatment-naive control, cytoreductive nephrectomy. For controls, tumors were taken from treatment-naive renal cell carcinoma patients who had cytoreductive nephrectomy with no radiation beforehand. Every patient's renal cell carcinoma showed clear cell pathology. Control tumors used for TCR sequencing came from a handful of females and roughly ten males, resected 2011 to 2014, with median age around 50 years (range about 35 to 85). The tumors were dissociated mechanically, digested with collagenase/hyaluronidase at 37 degrees C, processed in gentleMACS C tubes, and kept in liquid nitrogen. The QIAamp DNA Blood Mini Kit (Qiagen) was used to prepare genomic DNA for TCR sequencing. Samples were included in the analyses only if all quality control checks were passed.

Following the manufacturer's recommendations, the immunoSEQ kit was used to generate TCR beta libraries from genomic DNA. To prepare the libraries, a first multiplex PCR with proprietary primers was run, followed by a second PCR that added unique barcodes, and a bead cleanup was done after each round. A kit-provided positive control reaction and a negative control reaction were included in every sample batch. The final libraries were assessed on an Agilent 4200 TapeStation D1000 ScreenTape, pooled by volume, and quantified by qPCR. Sequencing was performed on an Illumina NextSeq500 using a MidOutput 150-cycle cartridge, with 156 Read1 cycles, 15 Index1 cycles, and the kit custom primers. The pooled library was loaded at about 0.93 pM with about 20% PhiX control spiked in. In the original analysis: Vendor-processed data were analyzed in R, with a clonotype defined as all T cells sharing the same CDR3 nucleotide sequence. In the clone abundance analyses, frequencies in each sample were normalized to that sample's 10,000 most abundant clones. Before analysis, public T cell clones were removed, and these numbered fewer than five per sample on average. The dominant motif analysis was done with ImmunoMap using the PAM10 matrix, a gap penalty of 30, and a homology threshold of 0.3, and motifs with a cumulative frequency of at least 0.01 were considered dominant. TCRdb limited this immuneACCESS table to in-frame rearrangements with V and J called. A share of clones is missing; checked studies link under half to unresolved V genes, and the rest is unexplained. From that table come the V and J calls and clone size; the DNA was used to work out D and trimming. Present in this sample are about 10,000 clones, 50% to 65% of which were seen just once. In total, the top ten clones hold roughly 10% of the sample.

From the germline V gene, CDR1 is SGHTS and CDR2 is YDEGEE. The CDR3 starts with the cysteine, ends with the phenylalanine, and has 12 residues. Only the CDR3 region is kept as DNA, spanning 36 bases read in frame from base 1. Trimming accounts for 1 base at V and 6 bases at J, while the number of junction bases matched to no gene is 0. This TCR was recovered from a middle-aged man with renal cell carcinoma. This specimen consisted of tumor tissue, obtained from a patient whose treatment was nephrectomy without radiotherapy. In this chain, TRBV5-8 is recombined with TRBJ2-7, with 8 junctional bases fitting TRBD1. CDR3 reads: CASSLTGGEQYF. The nucleotide sequence is TGTGCCAGCAGCTTGACAGGGGGCGAGCAGTACTTC.